The TCR beta chain under discussion was sequenced for a study of T cell responses to AZD1222 COVID-19 vaccine. The table came from immunoSEQ multiplex PCR; TCRdb's copy has only in-frame clones and leaves some out. Of fewer than 120,000 clones listed, about 94% were seen once; the top ten hold about 3%. Study-wide results and limits: Vaccine-related CD4 TCRs covered spike, predominating at 160-218 and 743-854. A mostly white British donor set with more females was recruited, and clonal diversity was possibly underestimated. Per reports, nearly half of all spike-specific TCRs target regions that are unmutated in variants. Spike-specific TCR breadth and depth grew following two AZD1222 doses.

Between the trimmed V and J ends, which lost 2 bases and 4 bases, there was a span of 11 bases. There are 14 residues in the CDR3. The germline gives CDR1 SEHNR, CDR2 FQNEAQ (reference sequence). To note about this clone: The antigen remains unidentified.

The gene calls are TRBV7-9 and TRBJ1-2, with D hard to call. The specimen comprised peripheral blood, sampled 28 days after the second AZD1222 dose. This TCR was sampled from an adult who received the AZD1222 COVID-19 vaccine. The CDR3 DNA follows: TGTGCCAGCAGCTTAATTAACAGCCTCTATGGCTACACCTTC. This translates into CASSLINSLYGYTF. The whole variable domain, filled in from reference TRBV7-9 and TRBJ1-2, reads DTGVSQNPRHKITKRGQNVTFRCDPISEHNRLYWYRQTLGQGPEFLTYFQNEAQLEKSRLLSDRFSAERPKGSFSTLEIQRTEQGDSAMYLCASSLINSLYGYTFGSGTRLTVV.